Listed below are T cell receptor beta chains from one sample, sequenced in a study of metastatic and nonmetastatic thyroid tumors. With MiXCR, TCRdb called clones anew from the PCR reads. Of roughly 24,000 clones listed, 18% are singletons. Sequencing input: adjacent normal tissue. The receptors originated from a male donor with papillary thyroid cancer or a benign thyroid nodule (not recorded which). Some clones in this sample may be carry-over from other donors' samples. Both conserved end residues are part of each CDR3. The D gene is left open where the match is weak. Size is omitted from some rows. Given values are once, few, many or a class for expanded clones.

>TRBD2|TRBV6-2/TRBV6-3|medium-sized|TRBJ2-2
CASSYWTSGRAGGELFF
TGTGCCAGCAGTTACTGGACTAGCGGGAGGGCAGGCGGGGAGCTGTTTTTT
>-|TRBV28|few|TRBJ1-5
CASSPGSVLPQHF
TGTGCCAGCAGTCCGGGTAGTGTGCTGCCCCAGCATTTT
>TRBD1|TRBV18|-|TRBJ2-7
CASSGTGVCEQYF
TGTGCCAGCTCAGGGACAGGGGTGTGCGAGCAGTACTTC
>TRBD2|TRBV28|many|TRBJ2-5
CASRTSGNTGGETQYF
TGTGCCAGCAGGACTAGCGGGAACACCGGAGGGGAGACCCAGTACTTC
>-|TRBV28|-|TRBJ1-2
CASSPASVSGYTF
TGTGCCAGCAGTCCAGCGTCCGTGAGCGGCTACACCTTC
>-|TRBV9|many|TRBJ2-1
CASSPQLGRGGQANEQFF
TGTGCCAGCAGCCCCCAATTGGGGAGGGGGGGACAGGCGAATGAGCAGTTCTTC
>-|TRBV3-1|many|TRBJ1-2
CASSLSGAVLYGYTF
TGTGCCAGCAGCCTTTCCGGGGCAGTCCTCTATGGCTACACCTTC
>-|TRBV4-3|once|TRBJ2-7
CASSQEYRAYYEQYF
TGCGCCAGCAGCCAAGAGTACAGGGCCTACTACGAGCAGTACTTC
>-|TRBV20-1|-|TRBJ1-1
CSAREQAMNNEAFF
TGCAGTGCTAGAGAACAGGCCATGAACAATGAAGCTTTCTTT
>-|TRBV9|-|TRBJ2-2
CASSSVQQTGELFF
TGTGCCAGCAGCTCCGTACAGCAAACCGGGGAGCTGTTTTTC
>-|TRBV4-1|many|TRBJ1-2
CASSQERTAANYGYTF
TGCGCCAGCAGCCAAGAACGGACGGCAGCTAACTATGGCTACACCTTC
>-|TRBV7-9|-|TRBJ1-2
CASSLDPGRIYGYTF
TGTGCCAGCAGCTTGGATCCAGGTCGGATCTATGGCTACACCTTC
>-|TRBV6-1|many|TRBJ2-5
CASSAPGDQETQYF
TGTGCCAGCAGTGCCCCCGGGGATCAAGAGACCCAGTACTTC
>TRBD2|TRBV28|-|TRBJ2-2
CASSRTSAAGELFF
TGTGCCAGCAGTCGGACTAGCGCTGCCGGGGAGCTGTTTTTT
>TRBD1|TRBV27|medium-sized|TRBJ2-2
CASSLLGTGGTGELFF
TGTGCCAGCAGTTTATTAGGGACAGGAGGCACCGGGGAGCTGTTTTTT
>TRBD1|TRBV11-1|many|TRBJ2-7
CASTSTSGGQGIYEQYF
TGTGCCAGCACCTCCACCTCGGGGGGACAGGGAATCTACGAGCAGTACTTC
>-|TRBV6-1|-|TRBJ1-5
CASSTGLTGQPLHF
TGTGCCAGCAGTACCGGTCTGACGGGGCAGCCCCTGCATTTT
>TRBD1|TRBV24-1|many|TRBJ2-5
CATSDPQGAWGETQYF
TGTGCCACCAGTGATCCCCAGGGGGCGTGGGGAGAGACCCAGTACTTC
>-|TRBV6-2/TRBV6-3|medium-sized|TRBJ1-1
CASKEGGRSAFF
TGTGCCAGCAAAGAGGGGGGGAGATCGGCTTTCTTT
>-|TRBV4-2|many|TRBJ2-7
CASSHEGRVDEQYF
TGTGCCAGCAGCCATGAGGGCAGGGTGGACGAGCAGTACTTC
>-|TRBV7-3|-|TRBJ2-2
CASIPRGGTGELFF
TGTGCCAGCATCCCCCGCGGCGGGACCGGGGAGCTGTTTTTT
>-|TRBV4-3|once|TRBJ2-1
CASSYGTGGFNDQFF
TGCGCCAGCAGCTACGGGACTGGCGGATTCAATGATCAGTTCTTC
>-|TRBV24-1|many|TRBJ1-4
CATSQGIGKLFF
TGTGCCACCAGCCAAGGGATTGGAAAACTGTTTTTT
>-|TRBV9|many|TRBJ2-1
CASSVNMEPAVEAEQFF
TGTGCCAGCAGCGTTAATATGGAACCAGCGGTGGAGGCTGAGCAGTTCTTC
>-|TRBV12-3/TRBV12-4|medium-sized|TRBJ2-6
CASSLRMSGANVLTF
TGTGCCAGCAGTTTAAGGATGTCTGGGGCCAACGTCCTGACTTTC
>TRBD1|TRBV9|many|TRBJ1-1
CASGPGTGGTEAFF
TGTGCCAGCGGCCCCGGGACAGGGGGCACTGAAGCTTTCTTT
>TRBD1|TRBV20-1|medium-sized|TRBJ1-6
CSAPPTGGSGSPLHF
TGCAGTGCTCCCCCGACAGGGGGCTCTGGGTCACCCCTCCACTTT
>-|TRBV11-2|many|TRBJ2-2
CASSSRTRTGELFF
TGTGCCAGCAGCTCCCGGACACGGACCGGGGAGCTGTTTTTT
>-|TRBV12-3/TRBV12-4|-|TRBJ2-3
CASSLAVTDTQYF
TGTGCCAGCAGTTTAGCCGTCACAGATACGCAGTATTTT
>-|TRBV5-1|many|TRBJ2-3
CASRDSDTQYF
TGCGCCAGCAGGGACTCAGATACGCAGTATTTT
>-|TRBV15|many|TRBJ1-3
CATSTGGAGAGNTIYF
TGTGCCACCAGCACGGGGGGTGCCGGGGCGGGAAACACCATATATTTT
>-|TRBV29-1|many|TRBJ2-1
CSVEDNKGEQFF
TGCAGCGTTGAAGATAACAAGGGTGAGCAGTTCTTC
>-|TRBV15|-|TRBJ2-3
CATSREAGYGPTDTQYF
TGTGCCACCAGCAGAGAGGCTGGTTATGGACCCACAGATACGCAGTATTTT
>-|TRBV5-1|many|TRBJ1-1
CASSPRTEIMNTEAFF
TGCGCCAGCAGCCCTCGGACAGAAATCATGAACACTGAAGCTTTCTTT
>-|TRBV11-1|-|TRBJ2-3
CASSLGYSEDTQYF
TGTGCCAGCAGCTTAGGATACAGCGAAGATACGCAGTACTTT
>TRBD1|TRBV6-1|medium-sized|TRBJ1-1
CASSDEGQANTEAFF
TGTGCCAGCAGTGACGAGGGACAGGCGAACACTGAAGCTTTCTTT
>TRBD1|TRBV9|many|TRBJ1-5
CASSERGDSNQPQHF
TGTGCCAGCAGTGAAAGGGGGGACAGTAATCAGCCCCAGCATTTT
>TRBD1|TRBV5-4|many|TRBJ1-3
CASSGQGITGNTIYF
TGTGCCAGCAGCGGACAGGGGATTACTGGAAACACCATATATTTT
>TRBD2|TRBV11-3|many|TRBJ2-5
CASSLGFSGGFRWRETQYF
TGTGCCAGCAGCTTAGGGTTTAGCGGGGGGTTTCGTTGGAGGGAGACCCAGTACTTC
>-|TRBV30|many|TRBJ2-2
CAWSVRAYTGELFF
TGTGCCTGGAGTGTACGGGCCTACACCGGGGAGCTGTTTTTT
>-|TRBV19|many|TRBJ2-6
CASSIVGVRGTSSGANVLTF
TGTGCCAGTAGTATAGTCGGTGTCCGGGGTACGAGCTCTGGGGCCAACGTCCTGACTTTC
>-|TRBV2|many|TRBJ1-2
CASSEGGGGANTF
TGTGCCAGCAGTGAAGGGGGGGGGGGCGCAAACACCTTC
>TRBD1|TRBV6-1|medium-sized|TRBJ2-7
CASRRQGPIPYEQYF
TGTGCCAGCAGAAGACAGGGGCCTATACCCTACGAGCAGTACTTC
>TRBD1|TRBV28|many|TRBJ1-2
CASSSTGWYGYTF
TGTGCCAGCAGTTCGACAGGGTGGTATGGCTACACCTTC
>TRBD1|TRBV28|medium-sized|TRBJ2-7
CASSQGTGGGEQYF
TGTGCCAGCAGCCAAGGGACAGGGGGCGGTGAGCAGTACTTC
>TRBD2|TRBV6-1|few|TRBJ2-1
CASSPAGVTEQFF
TGTGCCAGCAGTCCAGCGGGAGTCACTGAGCAGTTCTTC
>-|TRBV5-1|-|TRBJ2-1
CASSLGGIGRVGNEQFF
TGCGCCAGCAGCTTGGGAGGGATTGGGCGAGTTGGGAATGAGCAGTTCTTC
>-|TRBV27|medium-sized|TRBJ2-1
CASRPGLRNEQFF
TGTGCCAGCAGACCGGGACTGCGTAATGAGCAGTTCTTC
>-|TRBV7-9|many|TRBJ2-3
CASSRVGLRGDTQYF
TGTGCCAGCAGCAGGGTGGGTCTCAGAGGGGATACGCAGTATTTT
>TRBD2|TRBV11-2|-|TRBJ2-7
CASSLLPVAGGHFYEQYF
TGTGCCAGCAGCTTACTCCCCGTAGCGGGAGGCCATTTCTACGAGCAGTACTTC
>TRBD1|TRBV5-1|many|TRBJ2-2
CASSLARTGPGELFF
TGCGCCAGCAGCTTGGCCCGGACAGGGCCCGGGGAGCTGTTTTTT
>-|TRBV11-1|medium-sized|TRBJ1-3
CASSLGRQGNTIYF
TGTGCCAGCAGCTTGGGCAGACAAGGAAACACCATATATTTT
>TRBD1|TRBV4-1|many|TRBJ1-3
CASSRRGTGVGNTIYF
TGCGCCAGCAGCCGTCGCGGGACAGGGGTTGGAAACACCATATATTTT
>-|TRBV15|many|TRBJ2-7
CATSPGRRGQYF
TGTGCCACCAGCCCCGGCCGCCGGGGGCAGTACTTC
>-|TRBV2|many|TRBJ1-5
CASRGGGQGGNQPQHF
TGTGCCAGCAGGGGGGGTGGCCAAGGAGGCAATCAGCCCCAGCATTTT
>-|TRBV12-3/TRBV12-4|-|TRBJ2-2
CASRPSSGELLF
TGTGCCAGCAGACCCAGCAGCGGTGAGCTGCTTTTT
>-|TRBV5-6|many|TRBJ1-1
CASSPMRAGNTEAFF
TGTGCCAGCAGCCCGATGCGGGCCGGGAACACTGAAGCTTTCTTT
>-|TRBV6-2/TRBV6-3|medium-sized|TRBJ2-3
CASSYLRPKAATDTQYF
TGTGCCAGCAGTTATTTAAGGCCCAAGGCGGCCACAGATACGCAGTATTTT
>-|TRBV20-1|-|TRBJ1-5
CSTPRTPGNQPQHF
TGCAGTACCCCCAGGACCCCCGGGAACCAGCCCCAGCATTTT
>TRBD2|TRBV11-2|-|TRBJ2-3
CASSWGLAWSTDTQYF
TGTGCCAGCAGCTGGGGACTAGCTTGGAGCACAGATACGCAGTATTTT